This TCR beta chain was documented in a study of T cells in Graves' hyperthyroidism and ophthalmopathy. As for the study in general: Before treatment of any kind, peripheral blood was taken at initial diagnosis. Whole-study results and caveats: Separation of ophthalmopathy from stable hyperthyroidism was achieved by a 13 V-J model.

Trimming removed 10 bases from V and 1 base from J, with 16 bases in between. The germline V gene encodes CDR1 MNHNS and CDR2 SASEGT. The CDR3 consists of 14 residues. This clonotype occurred many times. Its antigen remains unknown. Amplification of TCR beta CDR3 regions used RNA as the template. With the HTBI primer set, the TCR CDR3 went through a first round of RT-PCR. MiXCR was run by TCRdb on the multiplex PCR reads, yielding one entry per CDR3 protein. The data contain 50,000 to 55,000 distinct CDR3 sequences, approximately 48% of them singletons. Orbital computed tomography, thyroid ultrasound, serum thyroxine and TRAb, and clinical symptoms together informed the diagnoses.

The genes are TRBV6-1 and TRBJ1-1; D is unclear. This clonotype was obtained from a woman aged 45-60 years with Graves' ophthalmopathy. The sample was blood. The chain's CDR3 is CATRHHWANTEAFF. CDR3 nucleotides: TGTGCCACCCGGCATCATTGGGCGAACACTGAAGCTTTCTTT.